This TCR beta chain was sequenced in a study of T cell responses to AZD1222 COVID-19 vaccine. The table came from immunoSEQ multiplex PCR; TCRdb's copy has only in-frame clones and leaves some out. The sample has tens of thousands of clones, around 85% seen once; the top ten hold 4.5% to 5%. The input for sequencing was peripheral blood, taken 28 days after the second AZD1222 dose. This clonotype was obtained from an adult who received the AZD1222 COVID-19 vaccine.

The CDR3, as DNA: TGTGCCAGCAGTGAAGGCGGCCCCAATGAGCAGTTCTTC. Translated, it gives CASSEGGPNEQFF. This chain uses TRBV6-1 with TRBJ2-1; D remains unclear. The CDR3 has 13 amino acids. V was clipped by 1 base and J by 6 bases, with 7 bases between them. CDR1 is MNHNS and CDR2 is SASEGT in the germline V gene.